The T cell receptor beta chain under discussion was sequenced for a study of CD8 T cells in ankylosing spondylitis. Findings and caveats of the study: There was a TCR beta motif, made of fewer than 10 highly homologous variants, that appeared characteristic of ankylosing spondylitis blood. Some of the motif variants had earlier been found in reactive arthritis patients' fluid and blood. Reported data indicate significant enrichment of disease-linked clones within matched ankylosing spondylitis synovial fluid.

Molecular-barcoded quantitative 5'-RACE produced these TCR beta libraries. TCRdb reanalysed the 5' RACE reads using MiXCR and keeps one entry per CDR3 protein. The sample includes 150,000 to 200,000 distinct CDR3 sequences, about 18% of them seen just once. The CDR3 spans 13 residues. Germline CDR1 SGHVS, CDR2 FQNEAQ. J gave up 7 bases and V 5 bases, and 6 bases lay outside the gene matches. In this sample, this clonotype turned up many times. Its target is not known. Sequencing was performed on blood, either unsorted or a sorted T cell fraction (not recorded which). The J gene is TRBJ1-2, the V gene TRBV7-8; TRBD1 aligns across 8 bases. The clonotype was recovered from a male donor with ankylosing spondylitis or in good health (not recorded which). The CDR3 loop is CASSHGQGSGYTF. In DNA form, the CDR3 reads TGTGCCAGCAGCCACGGACAGGGATCTGGCTACACCTTC.